This TCR beta chain is from a study of blood T cell repertoires in COVID-19. This clone was counted between two and nine times. Membership in each cohort depended on participant-reported clinical history. Symptom resolution, clearance, or two negative PCRs marked donors in Cohort 3 as recovered. Per the original data handling: The authors estimated nucleated cell counts from reference gene primer amplification. The data were produced by immunoSEQ multiplex PCR, yet TCRdb's version contains in-frame clones alone and is incomplete. V and J calls and clone size follow that table, whereas D and trimming were derived from the DNA. The sample shows fewer than 350,000 clones, 85% of them seen only once. Germline values: CDR1 MNHEY, CDR2 SMNVEV (reference sequence). Germline trimming cut 8 bases from V and 5 bases from J; bases unmatched to any gene: 8. The CDR3 has 13 amino acids.

The specimen was PBMCs or T cells enriched from blood (not recorded which). The TCR was taken from a woman between 45 and 60 years old who had recovered from COVID-19. The V and J genes are TRBV27 and TRBJ1-2; TRBD1 matches at 7 bases. CDR3 coding DNA: TGTGCCAGCGCCCCCTGGGACAGTTATGGCTACACCTTC. Amino acid sequence: CASAPWDSYGYTF.